This is a list of T cell receptor beta chains from one sample in a study of T-cell reconstitution after alpha-beta-depleted transplantation in children. TCRdb fed the PCR reads into MiXCR, producing one record per CDR3 protein. Of over 550,000 distinct CDR3 sequences in the sample, 10% to 13% are singletons; the top ten hold about 4.2%. This sample comprised PBMCs from the stem cell graft donor, obtained from the stem cell graft. These receptors all stem from a human donor who donated a stem cell graft to a child with acute myeloid leukemia. Each CDR3 is given with its conserved first and last residue. A D gene is named only where the DNA matches it firmly. The size field is filled for only some rows; it gives once, few, many or a size class.

>TRBJ2-5|TRBV15|many|.
TGTGCCACCAGCCTCTTGGGGGGGCCGGGGGAGACCCAGTACTTC
CATSLLGGPGETQYF
>TRBJ2-2|TRBV7-9|.|TRBD2
TGTGCCAGCAGCCGTAATCTCGGGACTAGCGGGAAGACCGGGGAGCTGTTTTTT
CASSRNLGTSGKTGELFF
>TRBJ2-6|TRBV5-1|.|.
TGCGCCAGCAGCTTGGAAGCGTTCTCTGGGGCCAACGTCCTGACTTTC
CASSLEAFSGANVLTF
>TRBJ1-1|TRBV21-1|many|.
TGTGCCAGCAGCAACCTACTGGCAGGGGGGGACACTGAAGCTTTCTTT
CASSNLLAGGDTEAFF
>TRBJ1-6|TRBV28|.|TRBD1
TGTGCCAGCCTACCCCCAGGGGGCTTTAGAAATTCACCCCTCCACTTT
CASLPPGGFRNSPLHF
>TRBJ1-6|TRBV5-1|few|.
TGCGCCAGCAGCTTGGATATGGGTCGGGCCCATTCACCCCTCCACTTT
CASSLDMGRAHSPLHF
>TRBJ2-3|TRBV20-1|.|.
TGCAGTGCTTCTGGACGGAGCACAGATACGCAGTATTTT
CSASGRSTDTQYF
>TRBJ2-7|TRBV20-1|.|.
TGCAGTGCTAGACCCCGGGCGATGGCTAGTGAAGGGCAGTACTTC
CSARPRAMASEGQYF
>TRBJ2-3|TRBV5-1|many|TRBD2
TGCGCCAGCAGCCCAGGGACTAGTGTCGCAGATACGCAGTATTTT
CASSPGTSVADTQYF
>TRBJ1-2|TRBV24-1|many|.
TGTGCCACCAGTGATTTAGGCGGAGACGGTAACTATGACTACACCTTC
CATSDLGGDGNYDYTF
>TRBJ2-7|TRBV28|many|TRBD1
TGTGCCAGCACTTCTATCCGGGACAGGGACGCCTACGAGCAGTACTTC
CASTSIRDRDAYEQYF
>TRBJ2-7|TRBV20-1|few|TRBD2
TGCAGTGCTAGAGACCCGACTAGCCCCGCCTACGAGCAGTACTTC
CSARDPTSPAYEQYF
>TRBJ2-5|TRBV9|.|.
TGTGCCAGCAGCGTAGGCCCTCAAGAGACCCAGTACTTC
CASSVGPQETQYF
>TRBJ1-5|TRBV12-3/TRBV12-4|many|.
TGTGCCAGCAGTTTAGATAGGGGTCTTTCCAATCAGCCCCAGCATTTT
CASSLDRGLSNQPQHF
>TRBJ2-7|TRBV29-1|many|.
TGCAGCGCCGCCGAGGGACCGAACTACTACGAGCAGTACTTC
CSAAEGPNYYEQYF
>TRBJ2-2|TRBV4-3|.|.
TGCGCCAGCAGCCCCAATAGCGCGAACACCGGGGAGCTGTTTTTT
CASSPNSANTGELFF
>TRBJ2-1|TRBV5-1|many|.
TGCGCCAGCAGCTCACTCAGGGATGAGCAGTTCTTC
CASSSLRDEQFF
>TRBJ2-3|TRBV29-1|many|TRBD2
TGCAGCGTTGGTCCTAGCGGCCCCACAGATACGCAGTATTTT
CSVGPSGPTDTQYF
>TRBJ2-7|TRBV7-8|few|.
TGTGCCAGCAGCTTAGTCTCTTGGCGGGGGCAGTACTTC
CASSLVSWRGQYF
>TRBJ2-7|TRBV10-3|.|.
TGTGCCATCAGCGGGGACACCGACAACGAGCAGTACTTC
CAISGDTDNEQYF
>TRBJ2-2|TRBV30|few|.
TGTGCCTGGAGTGTGGGGTCCACCGGGGAGCTGTTTTTT
CAWSVGSTGELFF
>TRBJ1-5|TRBV20-1|few|.
TGCAGTGCTATCATCGGGACATCTGGCTCGACTCAGCCCCAGCATTTT
CSAIIGTSGSTQPQHF
>TRBJ2-3|TRBV27|.|.
TGTGCCAGCAGTCCGGGGATAGATACGCAGTATTTT
CASSPGIDTQYF
>TRBJ2-1|TRBV7-2|few|.
TGTGCCAGCAGCCCAAACCCGAGACGTGATGAGCAGTTCTTC
CASSPNPRRDEQFF
>TRBJ2-7|TRBV6-2/TRBV6-3|.|TRBD2
TGTGCCAGCAGTTACCTTACTAGCGGGGCCCGATCGAGCTCCTACGAGCAGTACTTC
CASSYLTSGARSSSYEQYF
>TRBJ2-1|TRBV20-1|.|TRBD2
TGCTGTGCTGGGAATAGCGGGAGCTCCTACAATGAGCAGTTCTTC
CCAGNSGSSYNEQFF
>TRBJ2-3|TRBV29-1|few|.
TGCAGCGTTGTGGGCCGAGCTAGCACAGATACGCAGTATTTT
CSVVGRASTDTQYF
>TRBJ2-3|TRBV30|.|.
TGTGCCTGGAGTGTCGGTCTAAACTCAGATACGCAGTATTTT
CAWSVGLNSDTQYF
>TRBJ2-6|TRBV30|.|.
TGTGCCTGGGCCGCTGGGGCCAACGTCCTGACTTTC
CAWAAGANVLTF